The 13 T cell receptor beta chains in this list originate from one sample, sequenced in a study of T cells in Graves' hyperthyroidism and ophthalmopathy. Amplification of TCR beta CDR3 regions was performed using RNA transcripts as template. RT-PCR in the first round (using the HTBI primer set) targeted the TCR CDR3. TCRdb fed the multiplex PCR reads into MiXCR, producing one record per CDR3 protein. This sample yields some 690,000 distinct CDR3 sequences, of which 17% are seen a single time; around 15% belongs to the top ten. Sequencing was performed on blood. The receptors stem from a man aged 50 to 59 with Graves' hyperthyroidism.

CDR3: CASSLEARLAKNIQYF. DNA for the CDR3: TGTGCCAGCAGCTTAGAAGCGCGACTAGCCAAAAACATTCAGTACTTC. The gene calls are TRBV7-9 and TRBJ2-4; no clear D. The CDR3 length is 16 residues. Trimming shortened V by 1 base and J by 0 bases, and 10 bases separated the two germline ends. CDR1 SEHNR and CDR2 FQNEAQ come from the germline V gene (reference sequence). Supplemented by reference TRBV7-9 and TRBJ2-4, the full variable domain reads DTGVSQNPRHKITKRGQNVTFRCDPISEHNRLYWYRQTLGQGPEFLTYFQNEAQLEKSRLLSDRFSAERPKGSFSTLEIQRTEQGDSAMYLCASSLEARLAKNIQYFGAGTRLSVL.

V usage is TRBV4-1 and J usage is TRBJ1-3; no clear D gene. The germline V gene has CDR1 MGHRA and CDR2 YSYEKL. The CDR3 loop spans 16 amino acids. The ends were cut back, 1 base at V and 0 bases at J, with 10 bases in the middle. The CDR3 bases are TGCGCCAGCAGCCAAGTGTTGGACGGCTCTGGAAACACCATATATTTT. It codes for CASSQVLDGSGNTIYF.

The chain employs TRBV28 and TRBJ2-1, with 7 positions matching TRBD2. The V segment lost 6 bases and the J segment 3 bases; nucleotides outside the gene matches: 8. The CDR3 contains 15 residues. CDR1 and CDR2 (germline): MDHEN, SYDVKM. The CDR3 sequence: CASRGVREDYNEQFF. CDR3 coding DNA: TGTGCCAGCAGGGGGGTACGGGAGGACTACAATGAGCAGTTCTTC.

This clonotype was found many times. V and J are TRBV5-6 and TRBJ2-7; possible D gene TRBD1, 6 bases. Trimming pared 4 bases from V and 5 bases from J, leaving 22 bases between. The CDR3 totals 16 residues. CDR1 SGHDT and CDR2 YYEEEE come from the germline V gene. The DNA of the CDR3 is TGTGCCAGCAGCCCCATGATAAAACAGGGACCCCACGAGCAGTACTTC. Its protein product is CASSPMIKQGPHEQYF.

V usage is TRBV6-6 and J usage is TRBJ2-7; perhaps TRBD2 as D (6 bases). This CDR3 is 13 amino acids long. V dropped 0 bases and J dropped 6 bases, with 9 bases sitting between them. The germline gives CDR1 MNHNY, CDR2 SVGAGI (reference sequence). CDR3 nucleotides: TGTGCCAGCAGTTACTCGGAGGGAAGCGAGCAGTACTTC. This encodes CASSYSEGSEQYF.

This chain joins TRBV24-1 and TRBJ2-1; 12 bases align to TRBD1. Trimming removed 3 bases from V and 9 bases from J; junction bases left unmatched: 8. Per the germline V gene, CDR1 is KGHDR and CDR2 is SFDVKD. The CDR3 is 16 residues long. The DNA of the CDR3 is TGTGCCACCAGTGATCCTTCCGGGACAGGGGGCGGTGAGCAGTTCTTC. Translation gives CATSDPSGTGGGEQFF.

This clonotype came up many times. This chain joins TRBV7-3 and TRBJ2-1, with 14 bases fitting TRBD2. V was clipped by 4 bases and J by 1 base; unmatched bases: 6. The CDR3 is made up of 18 amino acids. Germline V gene sequence: CDR1 SGHTA, CDR2 FQGTGA. The CDR3 DNA sequence: TGTGCCAGCAGCTCTCAGACTAGCGGGAGGGTTTCCTACAATGAGCAGTTCTTC. This encodes CASSSQTSGRVSYNEQFF.

At least ten counts were recorded for this clonotype. This chain links TRBV20-1 with TRBJ2-2; D tentatively fits TRBD1 or TRBD2 (5 bases each). The CDR3 runs to 15 residues. The V end was cut by 4 bases, the J end by 2 bases, with 14 bases between. From germline, CDR1 is DFQATT and CDR2 SNEGSKA (reference sequence). The CDR3: CSATSGTGNTGELFF. CDR3 DNA: TGCAGTGCTACTTCCGGGACCGGCAACACCGGGGAGCTGTTTTTT.

This clonotype has only a few counts. This chain uses TRBV20-1 with TRBJ1-1; 7 positions agree with TRBD1. CDR1 is DFQATT, CDR2 SNEGSKA, per germline (reference sequence). The CDR3 has 12 residues. V shed 6 bases and J 5 bases; nucleotides not matched to a gene: 6. The DNA for the CDR3 is TGCAGTGCCCCCGACAGGGCGACTGAAGCTTTCTTT. It encodes CSAPDRATEAFF.

This clonotype was detected ten times or more. This chain joins TRBV2 and TRBJ1-2, with D possibly matching TRBD1 (5 bases). Looked up from germline, CDR1 is SNHLY and CDR2 is FYNNEI. This CDR3 comprises 15 residues. Trimming took 5 bases from V and 4 from J, leaving 17 bases between them. CDR3 bases: TGTGCCAGCAGTCTCACCCCCGAGACAGCCTATGGCTACACCTTC. Translated: CASSLTPETAYGYTF.

The table lists this clonotype with many counts. The chain is built from TRBV12-3 or TRBV12-4 and TRBJ2-1; TRBD1 is a possible D gene (5 bases). The V end lost 2 bases, the J end lost 9 bases, and 11 bases lay between the germline ends. There are 13 residues in the CDR3. DNA of the CDR3: TGTGCCAGCAGTTTAACCAGGGATGGTGAGCAGTTCTTC. Amino acid sequence: CASSLTRDGEQFF.

The rearrangement joins TRBV28 to TRBJ1-6; no clear D gene. Per germline, CDR1 MDHEN and CDR2 SYDVKM. The germline V and J ends were trimmed by 2 bases and 8 bases, with 13 bases remaining between them. The CDR3 extends over 15 amino acids. The CDR3 DNA sequence: TGTGCCAGCAGTTTAAATTACGGGCTTCATTCACCCCTCCACTTT. Its protein product is CASSLNYGLHSPLHF.

Many counts were recorded for this clonotype. This rearrangement joins TRBV18 to TRBJ2-1, with a tentative D call TRBD2 (5 bases). Germline V gene lookup returns CDR1 KGHSH and CDR2 LQKENI. The V gene lost 3 bases and the J gene lost 13 bases, with 16 bases spanning the gap. The CDR3 has 13 residues. CDR3 DNA: TGTGCCAGCTCACCGCCGACGGACTTCCATCAGTTCTTC. This encodes CASSPPTDFHQFF.